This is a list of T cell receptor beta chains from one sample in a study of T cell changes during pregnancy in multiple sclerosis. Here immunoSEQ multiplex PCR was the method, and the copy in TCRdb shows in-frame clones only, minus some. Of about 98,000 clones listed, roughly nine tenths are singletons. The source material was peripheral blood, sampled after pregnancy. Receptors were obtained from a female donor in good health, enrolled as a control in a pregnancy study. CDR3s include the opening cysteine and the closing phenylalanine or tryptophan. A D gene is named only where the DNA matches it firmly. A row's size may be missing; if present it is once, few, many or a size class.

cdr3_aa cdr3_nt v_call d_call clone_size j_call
CAWSGGWTARGEAFF TGTGCCTGGAGTGGAGGATGGACGGCTCGAGGGGAAGCTTTCTTT TRBV30 - few TRBJ1-1
CASSAKQGSGYTF TGTGCCAGCAGCGCTAAACAGGGGAGCGGCTACACCTTC TRBV14 TRBD1 few TRBJ1-2
CASSRRSWNGGTLVYPQYF TGTGCCAGCAGCCGAAGGAGTTGGAATGGCGGGACCCTTGTCTATCCGCAGTATTTT TRBV11-2 - - TRBJ2-3
CASSSRQGRNEQFF TGTGCCAGCAGCTCCAGACAGGGGAGGAATGAGCAGTTCTTC TRBV7-8 TRBD1 - TRBJ2-1
CASSMVDRAGYTF TGTGCCAGCAGTATGGTGGACAGGGCCGGCTACACCTTC TRBV6-5 TRBD1 - TRBJ1-2
CASSAGQGEQFF TGTGCCAGCAGCGCAGGACAGGGCGAGCAGTTCTTC TRBV9 TRBD1 - TRBJ2-1
CASSEEGTGNQPQHF TGTGCCAGCAGTGAAGAAGGGACAGGTAATCAGCCCCAGCATTTT TRBV6-1 TRBD1 - TRBJ1-5
CASSVGTGGGPQHF TGTGCCAGCAGCGTTGGGACAGGGGGGGGGCCCCAGCATTTT TRBV6-1 TRBD1 - TRBJ1-5
CATASASGASKFF TGCGCCACCGCCTCGGCTAGCGGGGCCTCGAAGTTCTTC TRBV10-1 TRBD2 - TRBJ2-1
CASSQSDRLYGYTF TGTGCCAGCAGTCAATCGGACAGGCTCTATGGCTACACCTTC TRBV2 TRBD1 - TRBJ1-2
CASSALGGRVIIDEQFF TGTGCCAGCAGTGCATTAGGTGGCAGGGTTATTATCGATGAGCAGTTCTTC TRBV6-1 - - TRBJ2-1
CASSSLTSGTTYEQYF TGCGCCAGCAGCTCGCTGACTAGCGGGACTACCTACGAGCAGTACTTC TRBV5-1 TRBD2 few TRBJ2-7
CASEVSAGEETQYF TGCGCCAGCGAAGTCTCTGCGGGAGAGGAGACCCAGTACTTC TRBV5-1 TRBD2 - TRBJ2-5
CASSKATEGEQFF TGTGCCAGCAGCAAAGCAACCGAGGGTGAGCAGTTCTTC TRBV6-1 - - TRBJ2-1
CASSARTGRNTEAFF TGTGCCAGCAGCGCCAGGACAGGGCGGAACACTGAAGCTTTCTTT TRBV9 TRBD1 - TRBJ1-1
CASSLEMGGRSEQFF TGTGCCAGCAGCTTAGAAATGGGGGGGAGAAGCGAGCAGTTCTTC TRBV11-2 TRBD2 - TRBJ2-1
CASSSGQYTGELFF TGTGCCAGCAGCTCCGGACAGTACACCGGGGAGCTGTTTTTT TRBV7-9 - - TRBJ2-2
CASATGKGNQPQHF TGTGCCAGCGCGACAGGGAAGGGCAATCAGCCCCAGCATTTT TRBV6-1 TRBD1 - TRBJ1-5
CASGRPSTNEKLFF TGTGCCAGCGGGCGACCCTCAACTAATGAAAAACTGTTTTTT TRBV7-8 - - TRBJ1-4
CASSQGTGFSGELFF TGTGCCAGCAGCCAAGGGACAGGGTTTTCCGGGGAGCTGTTTTTT TRBV7-6 TRBD1 - TRBJ2-2
CASSGRQGSDYGYTF TGTGCCAGCAGTGGACGACAGGGGTCGGACTATGGCTACACCTTC TRBV28 TRBD1 - TRBJ1-2
CASSQSRVLGNEQFF TGCGCCAGCAGCCAAAGCCGGGTTCTGGGCAATGAGCAGTTCTTC TRBV4-1 - once TRBJ2-1
CASSEDYAFSSRF TGTGCCAGCAGTGAGGACTACGCCTTCTCGTCAAGATTT TRBV2 - - TRBJ2-3
CASSPPHSGGTEAFF TGTGCCAGCTCACCACCCCACAGCGGGGGAACTGAAGCTTTCTTT TRBV18 - once TRBJ1-1
CASSDSRSGANVLTF TGTGCCAGCAGTGACTCCAGGTCTGGGGCCAACGTCCTGACTTTC TRBV6-4 - - TRBJ2-6
CAISAGQGYGYTF TGTGCCATCAGTGCAGGACAGGGGTATGGCTACACCTTC TRBV10-3 TRBD1 - TRBJ1-2
CASSYTGNYEQYF TGTGCCAGCAGCTACACGGGGAACTACGAGCAGTACTTC TRBV7-9 - - TRBJ2-7
CASSPGGGTQYF TGTGCCAGCAGCCCCGGGGGGGGGACGCAGTATTTT TRBV7-3 TRBD2 - TRBJ2-3
CASSRGRGDTEAFF TGTGCCTCATCCAGGGGGCGAGGGGACACTGAAGCTTTCTTT TRBV11-3 TRBD1 - TRBJ1-1